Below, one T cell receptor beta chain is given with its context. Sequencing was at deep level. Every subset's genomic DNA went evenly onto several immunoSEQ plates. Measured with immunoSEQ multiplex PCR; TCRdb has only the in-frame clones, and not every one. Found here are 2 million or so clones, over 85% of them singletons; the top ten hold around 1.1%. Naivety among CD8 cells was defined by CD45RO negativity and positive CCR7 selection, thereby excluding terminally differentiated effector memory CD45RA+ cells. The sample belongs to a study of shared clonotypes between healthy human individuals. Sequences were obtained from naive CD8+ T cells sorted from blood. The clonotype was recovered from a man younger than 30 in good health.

CDR3 nucleotides: TGTGCCAGCAGCGTGCTCGGAGGGGACACCGGGGAGCTGTTTTTT. Protein: CASSVLGGDTGELFF. This chain uses TRBV9 with TRBJ2-2; TRBD2 might be the D (6 bases). CDR3 length equals 15 residues. Germline V gives CDR1 SGDLS, CDR2 YYNGEE. The V end lost 2 bases, the J end lost 3 bases, and 11 bases lay between the germline ends.